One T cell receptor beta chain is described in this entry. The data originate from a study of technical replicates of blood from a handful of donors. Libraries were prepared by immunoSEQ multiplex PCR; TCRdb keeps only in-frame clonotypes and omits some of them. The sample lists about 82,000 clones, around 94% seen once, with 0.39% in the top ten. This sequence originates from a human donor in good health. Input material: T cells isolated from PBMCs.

This CDR3 reads CASSESSSGANVLTF. DNA for the CDR3: TGTGCCAGCAGCGAATCTAGCTCTGGGGCCAACGTCCTGACTTTC. The chain links TRBV9 to TRBJ2-6; no clear D. The CDR3 sequence is 15 residues long. With 3 bases removed from V and 0 bases from J, the gap between germline ends came to 7 bases. Per the germline V gene, CDR1 is SGDLS and CDR2 is YYNGEE.